A selection of T cell receptor beta chains follows, all from one sample in a study of T cell repertoires in cytomegalovirus infection. TCRdb itself ran the reads through MiXCR, one entry per CDR3 protein. The repertoire consists of around 900,000 distinct CDR3 sequences, with approximately 33% occurring once and the leading ten covering 13%. Antigens of these TCRs are unknown. Sequenced here: cultured CD8+ T cells from PBMCs, sampled from culture after CMV antigen stimulation. Receptor source: a human donor in good health (CMV status not recorded). Some clones in this sample may be carry-over from other donors' samples. The CDR3 runs from the conserved cysteine through the conserved F or W. The order of the fields is V gene, J gene, clone size, D gene, CDR3 protein, CDR3 DNA. D genes are given only for firm matches. Clone sizes are given selectively: once, few, many, or a class where the clone is expanded.

TRBV7-2	TRBJ1-2	few	TRBD1	CASSLVLGGDPNYGYTF	TGTGCCAGCAGCTTGGTCTTAGGGGGCGACCCTAACTATGGCTACACCTTC
TRBV7-2	TRBJ2-3	few	-	CASSLVVGGTPDTQYF	TGTGCCAGCAGCTTAGTAGTCGGCGGGACCCCAGATACGCAGTATTTT
TRBV2	TRBJ1-1	few	-	CASKSTGVETEAFF	TGTGCCAGCAAGTCCACCGGGGTTGAGACTGAAGCTTTCTTT
TRBV7-9	TRBJ2-1	few	-	CASSLALTGGEQFF	TGTGCCAGCAGCTTAGCGCTGACAGGCGGAGAGCAGTTCTTC
TRBV7-8	TRBJ2-3	many	TRBD1	CASSLLGQATTDTQYF	TGTGCCAGCAGCTTACTCGGACAGGCTACCACAGATACGCAGTATTTT
TRBV7-2	TRBJ2-5	many	TRBD1	CASSYRQGQETQYF	TGTGCCAGCAGCTACCGACAGGGCCAAGAGACCCAGTACTTC
TRBV19	TRBJ2-7	-	TRBD1	CASTTGQGAYEQYF	TGTGCCAGTACTACCGGACAGGGTGCCTACGAGCAGTACTTC
TRBV12-3/TRBV12-4	TRBJ2-1	few	-	CASKILTGHNEQFF	TGTGCCAGCAAAATTTTAACGGGGCACAATGAGCAGTTCTTC
TRBV6-1	TRBJ2-5	-	TRBD1	CASNFRGQETQYF	TGTGCCAGCAATTTCAGGGGGCAAGAGACCCAGTACTTC
TRBV19	TRBJ2-5	-	-	CASSIESGLDETQYF	TGTGCCAGTAGTATAGAATCGGGATTGGATGAGACCCAGTACTTC
TRBV6-5	TRBJ1-2	-	-	CASSQTGLDYGYTF	TGTGCCAGCAGTCAAACAGGGTTGGACTATGGCTACACCTTC
TRBV6-2/TRBV6-3	TRBJ1-1	-	TRBD1	CASGQGSANTEAFF	TGTGCCAGCGGACAGGGAAGCGCGAACACTGAAGCTTTCTTT
TRBV7-9	TRBJ1-2	-	TRBD1	CVTGHNYGYTF	TGCGTGACAGGGCATAACTATGGCTACACCTTC
TRBV23-1	TRBJ2-1	few	TRBD2	CASSQSGILGGTPKSSYNEQFF	TGCGCCAGCAGTCAATCGGGAATCCTCGGGGGGACCCCAAAAAGCTCCTACAATGAGCAGTTCTTC
TRBV7-9	TRBJ1-2	many	-	CASIGPGGRHNYGYTF	TGTGCCAGCATCGGCCCAGGAGGAAGGCATAACTATGGCTACACCTTC
TRBV24-1	TRBJ2-3	few	-	CATSPTRFPDTQYF	TGTGCCACCAGTCCAACACGCTTCCCCGATACGCAGTATTTT
TRBV27	TRBJ1-6	-	-	CASGSGGGSTPLHF	TGTGCCAGCGGATCTGGGGGGGGTTCGACACCCCTCCACTTT
TRBV14	TRBJ1-5	-	TRBD1	CASSQGDRVDGDNQPQHF	TGTGCCAGCAGCCAAGGCGACAGGGTGGATGGGGACAATCAGCCCCAGCATTTT
TRBV7-2	TRBJ2-1	-	TRBD2	CASSSLAVEQFF	TGTGCCAGCAGTTCTCTAGCGGTAGAGCAGTTCTTC
TRBV7-9	TRBJ1-2	-	-	CASREGTGRFYGYTF	TGTGCCAGCCGGGAGGGAACGGGACGGTTCTATGGCTACACCTTC
TRBV4-1	TRBJ2-1	few	-	CASSQDRAYDEQFF	TGCGCCAGCAGCCAAGATCGGGCCTACGATGAGCAGTTCTTC
TRBV12-3/TRBV12-4	TRBJ2-1	-	TRBD1	CASISSGTGAREQFF	TGTGCCAGCATCTCCTCCGGGACAGGGGCTCGGGAGCAGTTCTTC
TRBV27	TRBJ1-2	-	-	CASSYIGSPNYGYTF	TGTGCCAGCAGTTACATCGGGTCACCTAACTATGGCTACACCTTC
TRBV29-1	TRBJ1-6	-	-	CSVLDRYNSPLHF	TGCAGCGTCCTGGACAGATATAATTCACCCCTCCACTTT
TRBV7-9	TRBJ2-2	many	-	CASKPGQNTGELFF	TGTGCCAGCAAACCGGGACAAAACACCGGGGAGCTGTTTTTT
TRBV6-2/TRBV6-3	TRBJ1-1	few	-	CASTSRTLGFMYTEAFF	TGTGCCAGCACCTCAAGGACATTAGGCTTTATGTACACTGAAGCTTTCTTT
TRBV10-1	TRBJ2-2	few	-	CASSGAGHSNTGELFF	TGCGCCAGCAGTGGTGCAGGGCACTCGAACACCGGGGAGCTGTTTTTT
TRBV18	TRBJ2-3	-	-	CASSPPVYGDDPDTQYF	TGTGCCAGCTCACCACCGGTGTACGGGGATGATCCAGATACGCAGTATTTT
TRBV27	TRBJ2-7	-	-	CASSRSGVRFHEQYF	TGTGCCAGCAGCCGGAGTGGCGTTCGGTTCCACGAGCAGTACTTC
TRBV7-9	TRBJ2-3	few	TRBD1	CASSFRPGQGPFFTDTQYF	TGTGCCAGCAGCTTCCGACCGGGACAGGGGCCGTTCTTCACAGATACGCAGTATTTT
TRBV2	TRBJ1-1	-	-	CARTAGQNTEAFF	TGTGCCAGGACAGCCGGACAGAACACTGAAGCTTTCTTT
TRBV19	TRBJ1-6	few	-	CASSVDSPSNSPLHF	TGTGCCAGTAGCGTCGACAGCCCCTCTAATTCACCCCTCCACTTT
TRBV12-3/TRBV12-4	TRBJ1-2	few	-	CASSPPGGANYGYTF	TGTGCCAGCAGTCCACCCGGGGGGGCGAATTATGGCTACACCTTC
TRBV12-3/TRBV12-4	TRBJ1-3	-	-	CASSPFPGSGNTIYF	TGTGCCAGCAGCCCCTTCCCGGGATCTGGAAACACCATATATTTT
TRBV3-1	TRBJ2-1	-	-	CASSQDVTPSSYNEQFF	TGTGCCAGCAGCCAAGACGTGACGCCGAGCTCCTACAATGAGCAGTTCTTC
TRBV7-2	TRBJ2-5	many	TRBD1	CASSLEQGAYETQYF	TGTGCCAGCAGCTTAGAACAGGGGGCGTACGAGACCCAGTACTTC
TRBV4-1	TRBJ2-1	few	TRBD1	CASSQEGQGGYNEQFF	TGCGCCAGCAGCCAAGAGGGACAGGGGGGGTACAATGAGCAGTTCTTC
TRBV27	TRBJ1-1	few	-	CASSLVFRNTEAFF	TGTGCCAGCAGTTTAGTATTCCGGAACACTGAAGCTTTCTTT
TRBV12-3/TRBV12-4	TRBJ1-1	many	-	CASSLLTGLLTEAFF	TGTGCCAGCAGTTTGCTAACGGGCCTGCTAACTGAAGCTTTCTTT
TRBV10-3	TRBJ1-1	few	-	CAILTSRGRETEAFF	TGTGCCATCCTCACGTCGCGAGGGAGGGAAACTGAAGCTTTCTTT
TRBV7-8	TRBJ1-1	many	-	CASSSTRDPTFEAFF	TGTGCCAGCAGCTCCACCCGGGACCCCACTTTTGAAGCTTTCTTT
TRBV19	TRBJ2-1	few	-	CASSMGDSYNEQFF	TGTGCCAGTAGTATGGGGGACTCATACAATGAGCAGTTCTTC